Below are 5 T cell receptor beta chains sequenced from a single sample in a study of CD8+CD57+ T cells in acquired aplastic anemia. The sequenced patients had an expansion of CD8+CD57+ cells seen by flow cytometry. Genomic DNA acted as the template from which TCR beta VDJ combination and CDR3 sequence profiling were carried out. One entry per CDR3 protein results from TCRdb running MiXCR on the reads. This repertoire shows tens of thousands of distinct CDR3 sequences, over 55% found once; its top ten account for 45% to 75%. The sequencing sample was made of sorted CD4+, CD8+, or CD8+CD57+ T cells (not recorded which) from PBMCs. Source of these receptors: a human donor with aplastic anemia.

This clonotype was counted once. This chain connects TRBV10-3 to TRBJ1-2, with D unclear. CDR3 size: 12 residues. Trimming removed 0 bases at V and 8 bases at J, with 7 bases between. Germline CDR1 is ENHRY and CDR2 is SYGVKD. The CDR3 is CAISESVQGYTF. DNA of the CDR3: TGTGCCATCAGTGAGTCAGTACAGGGCTACACCTTC.

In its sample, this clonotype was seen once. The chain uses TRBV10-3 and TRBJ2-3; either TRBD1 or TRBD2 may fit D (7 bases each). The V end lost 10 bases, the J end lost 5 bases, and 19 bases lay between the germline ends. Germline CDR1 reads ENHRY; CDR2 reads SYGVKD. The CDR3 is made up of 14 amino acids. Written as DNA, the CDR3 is TGTGCCACCAGGCAGGGGGGGCCGGTAGATACGCAGTATTTT. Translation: CATRQGGPVDTQYF.

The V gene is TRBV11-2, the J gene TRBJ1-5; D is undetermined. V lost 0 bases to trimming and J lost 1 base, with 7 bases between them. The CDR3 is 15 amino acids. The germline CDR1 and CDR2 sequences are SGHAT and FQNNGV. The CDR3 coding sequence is TGTGCCAGCAGCTTAGAACCTGGGAGCAATCAGCCCCAGCATTTT. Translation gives CASSLEPGSNQPQHF.

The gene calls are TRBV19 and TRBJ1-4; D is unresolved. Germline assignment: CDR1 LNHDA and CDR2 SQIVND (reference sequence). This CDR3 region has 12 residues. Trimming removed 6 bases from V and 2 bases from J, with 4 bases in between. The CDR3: CASRQTNEKLFF. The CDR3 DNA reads TGTGCCAGTAGACAGACTAATGAAAAACTGTTTTTT. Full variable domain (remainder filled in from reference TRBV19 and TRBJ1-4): DGGITQSPKYLFRKEGQNVTLSCEQNLNHDAMYWYRQDPGQGLRLIYYSQIVNDFQKGDIAEGYSVSREKKESFPLTVTSAQKNPTAFYLCASRQTNEKLFFGSGTQLSVL.

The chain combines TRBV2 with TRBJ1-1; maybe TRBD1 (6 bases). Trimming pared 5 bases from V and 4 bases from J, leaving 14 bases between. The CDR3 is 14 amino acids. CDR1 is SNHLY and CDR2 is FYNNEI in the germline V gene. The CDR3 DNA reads TGTGCCAGCAGTAAGACCGGACAGACCACTGAAGCTTTCTTT. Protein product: CASSKTGQTTEAFF.